This TCR beta chain was retrieved from a study of blood T cell repertoires in COVID-19. Study background: COVID-19 samples collected from the United States, Italy and Spain covered acute and convalescent phases. PBMCs, B-cell-depleted T cells, or T cells were the source of the cDNA or gDNA that made up the material.

Germline lookup yields CDR1 LNHDA and CDR2 SQIVND (reference sequence). This CDR3 contains 14 residues. V lost 7 bases, J lost 2 bases, and 15 bases lay in between. In the original analysis: Amplified reference gene primers provided the basis for estimating nucleated cell counts. The method was immunoSEQ multiplex PCR; TCRdb's version includes in-frame clones alone and lacks a portion of them. V, J and clone size are those of that table, while D and trimming were read from the DNA. The sample records about 250,000 clones, approximately 80% being singletons. The sequencing input was peripheral blood. This chain links TRBV19 with TRBJ2-7, with D maybe TRBD1 (7 bases). This sequence was found in a woman at least 80 years old with active or convalescent COVID-19. DNA of the CDR3: TGTGCCAGTAAGGGCAGGGGGGATACCTACGAGCAGTACTTC. Amino acid sequence: CASKGRGDTYEQYF.